This T cell receptor (beta chain) was observed in a study of CD8 T cells in ankylosing spondylitis. TCRdb re-analysed the 5' RACE reads in MiXCR, keeping a single row per CDR3 protein. The sample has approximately 150,000 distinct CDR3 sequences; roughly 44% are singletons. With 3 bases removed from V and 8 bases from J, the gap between germline ends came to 11 bases. From germline, CDR1 is LNHDA and CDR2 SQIVND (reference sequence). CDR3 length: 13 residues. What was sequenced was synovial fluid, either unsorted or a sorted T cell fraction (not recorded which). This TCR was sampled from a male donor with ankylosing spondylitis. V and J are TRBV19 and TRBJ2-1, with D tentatively TRBD1 (6 bases). CDR3 residues: CASSIGQPYEQFF. The CDR3 DNA sequence: TGTGCCAGTAGTATTGGACAGCCGTATGAGCAGTTCTTC.